These 9 T cell receptor beta chains originate from one sample sequenced in a study of T cells in Graves' hyperthyroidism and ophthalmopathy. Using RNA transcripts as the source, TCR beta CDR3 regions were amplified. The HTBI primer set was used in a first-round RT-PCR of the TCR CDR3. TCRdb re-derived calls from the multiplex PCR reads in MiXCR, one entry per CDR3 protein. The data show around 600,000 distinct CDR3 sequences, 15% to 20% seen once. Sequenced sample: blood. All receptors come from a middle-aged woman with Graves' ophthalmopathy.

The chain joins TRBV19 to TRBJ1-1; a possible D gene is TRBD1 (6 bases). Germline assignment: CDR1 LNHDA and CDR2 SQIVND (reference sequence). This CDR3 region has 14 residues. Trimming removed 6 bases from V and 6 bases from J, with 17 bases in between. In DNA form, the CDR3 reads TGTGCCAGTAGAATCAGGGGCGGGGAGGCTGAAGCTTTCTTT. Its translation is CASRIRGGEAEAFF.

This clonotype was observed a handful of times. The chain joins TRBV16 to TRBJ1-5; D unresolved. The CDR3 is made up of 13 amino acids. The V gene's germline CDR1 is KGHSY and CDR2 FQNENV. Trimming left V 0 bases short and J 7 bases short, with 7 bases between. CDR3 region: CASSQSTLQPQHF. The CDR3 DNA reads TGTGCCAGCAGCCAATCCACCCTACAGCCCCAGCATTTT.

This chain joins TRBV7-2 and TRBJ2-5; D unclear. V lost 1 base, J lost 3 bases, and 15 bases lay in between. The CDR3 totals 16 residues. Germline-derived CDR1 and CDR2 are SGHTA and FQGNSA. The CDR3 DNA sequence: TGTGCCAGCAGCTTAGGGAATTCGGGTAGGGAAGAGACCCAGTACTTC. Its protein is CASSLGNSGREETQYF.

This clonotype showed up many times. The chain has TRBV20-1 and TRBJ1-1; D perhaps matches TRBD1 (6 bases). Between the trimmed V and J ends, which lost 1 base and 0 bases, there was a span of 12 bases. The germline V gene has CDR1 DFQATT and CDR2 SNEGSKA (reference sequence). CDR3 length: 15 amino acids. CDR3 amino acids: CSARVTGFMNTEAFF. CDR3 DNA: TGCAGTGCTAGAGTTACAGGGTTTATGAACACTGAAGCTTTCTTT.

As regards this clonotype: Being one base from a much bigger clone, this may be a read error. The V call is TRBV12-3 or TRBV12-4, the J call TRBJ2-7; D is unclear. Trimming left V 1 base short and J 5 bases short, with 15 bases between. CDR3 length: 15 residues. The CDR3 bases are TGTGCCAGCAGTTTAGAACTTCCGGGTTGGGACGAGCAGTACTTC. As protein: CASSLELPGWDEQYF.

This clonotype was observed at least ten times. The chain is built from TRBV11-2 and TRBJ2-7; TRBD1 matches 9 bases. Per germline, CDR1 SGHAT and CDR2 FQNNGV. This CDR3 comprises 14 residues. Trimming at V came to 5 bases and at J to 7 bases, leaving 9 bases not matched to a gene. The CDR3 reads CASSRTGQGREQYF. The CDR3 DNA reads TGTGCCAGCAGCAGGACCGGACAGGGGAGGGAGCAGTACTTC.

At least ten counts were recorded for this clonotype. V usage is TRBV11-2 and J usage is TRBJ1-1; 11 nucleotides align to TRBD1. Trimming cost V 3 bases and J 1 base; bases outside gene matches: 7. The CDR3 runs to 17 residues. Germline V CDR1 and CDR2: SGHAT, FQNNGV. CDR3 DNA: TGTGCCAGCAGCTTCCTGGACAGGGGGCGAGGGAACACTGAAGCTTTCTTT. Its translation is CASSFLDRGRGNTEAFF. The full variable domain, with the rest looked up from reference TRBV11-2 and TRBJ1-1, is EAGVAQSPRYKIIEKRQSVAFWCNPISGHATLYWYQQILGQGPKLLIQFQNNGVVDDSQLPKDRFSAERLKGVDSTLKIQPAKLEDSAVYLCASSFLDRGRGNTEAFFGQGTRLTVV.

CDR3 in amino acids: CASSAPGTAYEQYF. Written as DNA, the CDR3 is TGTGCCAGCAGCGCCCCCGGGACAGCCTACGAGCAGTACTTC. The chain recombines TRBV9 with TRBJ2-7; 7 bases align to TRBD1. Germline assignment: CDR1 SGDLS and CDR2 YYNGEE. The J segment lost 2 bases and the V segment lost 3 bases, leaving 5 bases of the junction unmatched. This CDR3 is built from 14 residues.

The sample holds many counts of this clonotype. The V and J genes are TRBV2 and TRBJ2-7, with 7 positions matching TRBD2. In germline, CDR1 is SNHLY, CDR2 FYNNEI. The CDR3 runs to 14 residues. Unmatched junction bases numbered 11, after V lost 8 bases and J lost 4 bases. The CDR3 here is CASALTSSFYEQYF. The CDR3 DNA sequence: TGTGCCAGCGCCTTGACTAGCTCCTTTTACGAGCAGTACTTC.